A single T cell receptor beta chain is shown here with its context. Sequencing used immunoSEQ multiplex PCR; TCRdb keeps in-frame clones, though not all of them. This sample has about 180,000 clones, with about 90% found just once. The CDR3 is made up of 15 amino acids. CDR1 is GTSNPN and CDR2 is SVGIG in the germline V gene (reference sequence). V lost 2 bases and J lost 4, with 18 bases in between. Self-reported history from a screening survey and questionnaire set each donor's cohort. This entry is derived from a study of blood T cell repertoires in COVID-19. The TCR was taken from a woman aged 18-29 years who had recovered from COVID-19. This chain links TRBV30 with TRBJ2-7; unclear D gene. Sequenced: PBMCs or T cells enriched from blood (not recorded which). CDR3 residues: CAWSNGSAEPYEQYF. The CDR3 DNA sequence: TGTGCCTGGAGTAACGGTAGTGCGGAACCTTACGAGCAGTACTTC.